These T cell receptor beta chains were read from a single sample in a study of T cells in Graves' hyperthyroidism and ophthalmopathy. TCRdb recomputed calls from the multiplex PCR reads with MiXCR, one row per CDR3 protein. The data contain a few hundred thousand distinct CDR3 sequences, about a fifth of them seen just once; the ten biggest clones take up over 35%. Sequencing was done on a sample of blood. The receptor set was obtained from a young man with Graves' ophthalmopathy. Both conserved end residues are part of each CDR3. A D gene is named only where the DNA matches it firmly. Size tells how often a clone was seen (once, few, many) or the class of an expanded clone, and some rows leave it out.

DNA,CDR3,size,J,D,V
TGTGCCAGCTCGACACAGGGAAACTATGGCTACACCTTC,CASSTQGNYGYTF,many,TRBJ1-2,-,TRBV18
TGTGCCAGCAGCCGCCCGTCCCAGGGGCCCGCGAACTATGGCTACACCTTC,CASSRPSQGPANYGYTF,many,TRBJ1-2,-,TRBV28
TGTGCCAGCAGCGTAGTAGGAGGAGCCACTGAAGCTTTCTTT,CASSVVGGATEAFF,many,TRBJ1-1,-,TRBV9
TGTGCCAGCAGTTTATTCGGGGTCCCCCCTAATGAAAAACTGTTTTTT,CASSLFGVPPNEKLFF,-,TRBJ1-4,-,TRBV28
TGCGCCAGCAGTGGCCCGGGATGGAGGGACGCTTTCTTT,CASSGPGWRDAFF,many,TRBJ1-1,-,TRBV10-2
TGCAGTGCTAGAGACCCAGGGGGCGGGCGCACAGATACGCAGTATTTT,CSARDPGGGRTDTQYF,-,TRBJ2-3,TRBD1,TRBV20-1
TGTGCCAGCAGCGGACAGGGAACCGGGGAGCTGTTTTTT,CASSGQGTGELFF,many,TRBJ2-2,TRBD1,TRBV6-1
TGTGCCAGCAGGGACAGGGGGGCTTACGAGCAGTACTTC,CASRDRGAYEQYF,many,TRBJ2-7,TRBD1,TRBV28
TGTGCCAGCAGCGTAGGAGAGCGAGCTCGTAACTATGGCTACACCTTC,CASSVGERARNYGYTF,many,TRBJ1-2,-,TRBV9
TGCGCCAGCAGCCAGGCACAGGGGGCGGCTGAAGCTTTCTTT,CASSQAQGAAEAFF,many,TRBJ1-1,TRBD1,TRBV4-1
TGTGCCAGCAGCCCAAGCACCCCGGGGGCGCGGGGGGATACGCAGTATTTT,CASSPSTPGARGDTQYF,many,TRBJ2-3,-,TRBV7-6
TGTGCCAGCAGTGATTCCGGGCTACGGACAGCCTACGAGCAGTACTTC,CASSDSGLRTAYEQYF,few,TRBJ2-7,-,TRBV25-1
TGTGCCAGCAGTTTACAGGGGGGAATCGGCGGCTACACCTTC,CASSLQGGIGGYTF,many,TRBJ1-2,TRBD1,TRBV12-3/TRBV12-4
TGCGCCAGCAGCCATCCAGGGCCCACCGGGGAGCTGTTTTTT,CASSHPGPTGELFF,-,TRBJ2-2,-,TRBV4-1
TGTGTTACGGGACCGTTTAATTCACCCCTCCACTTT,CVTGPFNSPLHF,few,TRBJ1-6,-,TRBV2
TGTGCCAGCAGTTGGGGTGGACTACGGACTGAAGCTTTCTTT,CASSWGGLRTEAFF,many,TRBJ1-1,-,TRBV27
TGCAGTGCTCCTCCGGGTGTTGCCCCCCGATACAATGAGCAGTTCTTC,CSAPPGVAPRYNEQFF,-,TRBJ2-1,-,TRBV20-1
TGCGCCAGCAGTGGAGGGGGTTACCTTTCGGCCAACGTCCTGACTTTC,CASSGGGYLSANVLTF,-,TRBJ2-6,-,TRBV10-2
TGTGCCAGCAGCCTGTGGACAGGGGAGTCACCCCTCCACTTT,CASSLWTGESPLHF,-,TRBJ1-6,TRBD1,TRBV3-1
TGTGCCAGCTCACCAGGGACAGGGGGCTACACTGAAGCTTTCTTT,CASSPGTGGYTEAFF,many,TRBJ1-1,TRBD1,TRBV18
TGTGCCAGCAGTGATACGGGACAGGGGGACACCGGGGAGCTGTTTTTT,CASSDTGQGDTGELFF,-,TRBJ2-2,TRBD1,TRBV2
TGCAGTGCTATCGACAGGCCCCCTGTTCCCCAGCATTTT,CSAIDRPPVPQHF,many,TRBJ1-5,-,TRBV20-1
TGCAGTGCTAGAGGGATAGCATCCTACGAGCAGTACTTC,CSARGIASYEQYF,many,TRBJ2-7,-,TRBV20-1
TGCAGTGCTAAGGGGCCTGCCTACGAGCAGTACTTC,CSAKGPAYEQYF,many,TRBJ2-7,-,TRBV20-1
TGTGCCAGCAGACAGGGGGCTATGAACTTCTACGAGCAGTACTTC,CASRQGAMNFYEQYF,many,TRBJ2-7,TRBD1,TRBV27
TGCGCCAGCAGCAGGGAGACAGTCATGAACACTGAAGCTTTCTTT,CASSRETVMNTEAFF,many,TRBJ1-1,-,TRBV5-1
TGTGCCAGCAGCTTAGTTAGTCAGGGGCGAAACACCATATATTTT,CASSLVSQGRNTIYF,-,TRBJ1-3,-,TRBV7-2
TGCAGCAGTCAGGGGGTCTTGTACAATGAGCAGTTCTTC,CSSQGVLYNEQFF,-,TRBJ2-1,TRBD1,TRBV29-1
TGTGCCAGCAGCTTAGGGACAGGTACCCGTCGGCAGTACTTC,CASSLGTGTRRQYF,few,TRBJ2-7,TRBD1,TRBV7-2
TGCAGTGCTATCCCCACCCAGAACACTGAAGCTTTCTTT,CSAIPTQNTEAFF,many,TRBJ1-1,-,TRBV20-1
TGTGCCAGCAGTGAATTAGGGGGTGGAGCTGAAGCTTTCTTT,CASSELGGGAEAFF,many,TRBJ1-1,-,TRBV2
TGTGCCAGCAGTGAAAGGGGGAGACATCTGGGGAGTCAGCCCCAGCATTTT,CASSERGRHLGSQPQHF,few,TRBJ1-5,-,TRBV6-1
TGTGCCACCGGGGGCGGGGGTGGGAGCTCCTACAATGAGCAGTTCTTC,CATGGGGGSSYNEQFF,-,TRBJ2-1,-,TRBV24-1
TGTGCCAGCAGTAACAGGGGGGCGACTAATGAAAAACTGTTTTTT,CASSNRGATNEKLFF,-,TRBJ1-4,TRBD1,TRBV6-2/TRBV6-3
TGTGCCAGCAGTTTATGGATAGACCAAGAGACCCAGTACTTC,CASSLWIDQETQYF,many,TRBJ2-5,-,TRBV12-3/TRBV12-4
TGTGCCAGCAGCCAAGGAGGGGAACTAGGAAATGAGCAGTTCTTC,CASSQGGELGNEQFF,-,TRBJ2-1,-,TRBV4-2
TGTGCCAGCAGCTTAAAAAAAGCGACAGGGTACAATGAGCAGTTCTTC,CASSLKKATGYNEQFF,-,TRBJ2-1,TRBD1,TRBV11-3
TGTGCCAGCAGTCCAACCGGGACAGGTATAGATGGCTACACCTTC,CASSPTGTGIDGYTF,many,TRBJ1-2,TRBD1,TRBV28
TGTGCCAGTAGCGTGGGCACCGGCTATGGCTACACCTTC,CASSVGTGYGYTF,few,TRBJ1-2,-,TRBV19
TGTGCCAGCAGCACGGACAGGGACCCGACGGAGCAGTTCTTC,CASSTDRDPTEQFF,many,TRBJ2-1,TRBD1,TRBV27
TGTGCCATCAGTGAGTCGGCAGGGGATGAGACCCAGTACTTC,CAISESAGDETQYF,many,TRBJ2-5,-,TRBV10-3
TGTGCCAGCAGCTCCCTCGGGGCAATCTCTGGAAACACCATATATTTT,CASSSLGAISGNTIYF,many,TRBJ1-3,-,TRBV7-2